This TCR beta chain emerged from a study of patients and donors after allogeneic stem cell transplantation (dated by TCRdb to about 2020). Library preparation employed RT-PCR. The listed sequencing device is NextSeq 550. TCRdb cleaned the public reads at Q25 with fastp, built clones with MiXCR and kept in-frame beta chains. Rows with a matching CDR3 protein are joined into one entry that keeps the most common DNA and genes. This sample lists roughly 960,000 distinct CDR3 sequences; roughly 18% were detected once. The ten largest clones add up to under 6.5% of the sample. The CDR3 covers 13 residues, taking in both the cysteine and the phenylalanine. Of all the DNA, just the CDR3 is kept, 39 bases in frame from base 1. At the junction V is shortened by 7 bases and J by 0 bases, with 13 bases in between. Via the germline V gene (reference sequence), CDR1 is DFQATT and CDR2 SNEGSKA. Regarding this clonotype: Its antigen has not been determined. Base qualities are missing; no much larger clone stands one base away.

The TCR sequence derives from a human donor who was either an allogeneic HSCT recipient or a stem cell or donor lymphocyte infusion donor (not recorded which). It is not recorded whose cells these are; they may come from a transplant donor. Here the chain combines TRBV20-1 and TRBJ2-7; no D segment can be confidently identified. Input material: blood, either unsorted or a sorted T cell fraction (not recorded which). The DNA is TGCAGTGGAAGGTCGAAGGCCTCCTACGAGCAGTACTTC. It translates as CSGRSKASYEQYF.